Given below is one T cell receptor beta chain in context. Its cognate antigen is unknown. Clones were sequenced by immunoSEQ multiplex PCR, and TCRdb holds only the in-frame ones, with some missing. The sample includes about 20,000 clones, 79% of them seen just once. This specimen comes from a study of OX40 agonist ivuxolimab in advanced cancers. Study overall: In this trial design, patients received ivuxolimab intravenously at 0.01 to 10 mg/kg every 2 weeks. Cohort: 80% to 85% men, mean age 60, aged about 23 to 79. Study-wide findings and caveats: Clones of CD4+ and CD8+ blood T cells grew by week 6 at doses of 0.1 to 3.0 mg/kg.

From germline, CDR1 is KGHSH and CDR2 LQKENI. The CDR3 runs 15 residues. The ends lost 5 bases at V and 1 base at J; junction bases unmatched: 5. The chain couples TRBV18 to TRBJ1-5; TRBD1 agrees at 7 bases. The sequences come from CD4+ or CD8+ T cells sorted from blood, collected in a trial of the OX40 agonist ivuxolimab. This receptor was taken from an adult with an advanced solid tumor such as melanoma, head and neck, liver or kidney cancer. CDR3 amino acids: CASSDREASNQPQHF. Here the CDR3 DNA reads TGTGCCAGCTCAGACAGGGAAGCCAGCAATCAGCCCCAGCATTTT.